The 28 T cell receptor beta chains below were found in one sample sequenced in a study of CD8 T cells in ankylosing spondylitis. Study-level points and caveats: It appeared that ankylosing spondylitis blood was characterized by a TCR beta motif of fewer than 10 highly homologous variants.

No cognate antigen is known for these TCRs. TCRdb analysed the 5' RACE reads with MiXCR anew, one entry per CDR3 protein. Altogether more than 400,000 distinct CDR3 sequences are present, about 5.2% being singletons, with the ten largest covering roughly 3.5%. The sequencing input was blood, either unsorted or a sorted T cell fraction (not recorded which). The receptors were gathered from a male donor with ankylosing spondylitis.

The sample holds one count of this clonotype. V is TRBV20-1 and J is TRBJ2-2; a possible D gene is TRBD2 (7 bases). CDR1 and CDR2 from the germline V gene are DFQATT and SNEGSKA (reference sequence). The CDR3 has 15 amino acids. Trimming left V 3 bases short and J 4 bases short, with 15 bases between. CDR3 nucleotide sequence: TGCAGTGCTAGTGGGGGGGCCCGTAGCACCGGGGAGCTGTTTTTT. Amino acids: CSASGGARSTGELFF.

This clonotype has a count of ten or more. One end of the junction varies from germline; a read error may be responsible. The chain carries TRBV20-1 and TRBJ2-1; TRBD2 matches 10 bases. The CDR3 is 15 amino acids. CDR1 and CDR2 (germline): DFQATT, SNEGSKA (reference sequence). The CDR3 loop is CSARDRTSGYKEQFF. The DNA of the CDR3 is TGCAGTGCTAGAGATCGGACTAGCGGATACAAAGAGCAGTTCTTC.

The sample holds a few counts of this clonotype. The rearrangement uses TRBV5-1 and TRBJ2-1, with D maybe TRBD2 (6 bases). The CDR3 spans 20 residues. Trimming removed 3 bases at V and 1 base at J, with 26 bases between. Germline V gene data show CDR1 as SGHRS and CDR2 as YFSETQ. The CDR3 DNA reads TGCGCCAGCAGCTGGAGACCGACGGGACGAACTAGCTCTTCCTACAATGAGCAGTTCTTC. Translating gives CASSWRPTGRTSSSYNEQFF.

There are many counts of this clonotype. The genes are TRBV12-3 or TRBV12-4 and TRBJ1-6, with TRBD1 matching over 7 bases. V was clipped by 5 bases and J by 4 bases; unmatched bases: 2. The CDR3 has 14 amino acids. The CDR3 is CASSGTVYNSPLHF. In DNA, the CDR3 is TGTGCCAGCAGTGGGACAGTTTATAATTCACCCCTCCACTTT.

This clonotype was observed many times. V is TRBV7-2 and J is TRBJ2-7, with TRBD1 matching over 8 bases. Unmatched junction bases numbered 7, after V lost 8 bases and J lost 1 base. Germline CDR1 is SGHTA and CDR2 is FQGNSA. The CDR3 length is 14 residues. This chain's CDR3 is CASSLRQGSYEQYF. In DNA form, the CDR3 reads TGTGCCAGCTCATTACGACAGGGGTCCTACGAGCAGTACTTC. Full variable domain (outside the CDR3, taken from reference TRBV7-2 and TRBJ2-7): GAGVSQSPSNKVTEKGKDVELRCDPISGHTALYWYRQSLGQGLEFLIYFQGNSAPDKSGLPSDRFSAERTGGSVSTLTIQRTQQEDSAVYLCASSLRQGSYEQYFGPGTRLTVT.

The chain is built from TRBV4-3 and TRBJ1-3; 11 positions agree with TRBD1. J was trimmed by 7 bases and V by 4 bases; bases with no gene match: 6. The CDR3 consists of 15 residues. CDR1 and CDR2 (germline): LGHNA, YSLEER. CDR3 in amino acids: CASSRGQGADNTIYF. The CDR3 DNA is TGCGCCAGCAGCCGAGGACAGGGGGCAGACAACACCATATATTTT.

This clonotype was detected ten times or more. The chain recombines TRBV5-1 with TRBJ1-2; no clear D gene. There are 13 residues in the CDR3. Trimming shortened V by 0 bases and J by 4 bases, and 7 bases separated the two germline ends. Germline CDR1 and CDR2: SGHRS and YFSETQ. CDR3 in amino acids: CASSLEGFYGYTF. CDR3 nucleotide sequence: TGCGCCAGCAGCTTGGAGGGTTTCTATGGCTACACCTTC.

This clonotype came up many times. The gene calls are TRBV29-1 and TRBJ2-5; unclear D gene. The CDR3 contains 12 residues. Trimming removed 4 bases from V and 1 base from J, with 7 bases in between. Germline V CDR1 and CDR2: SQVTM, ANQGSEA. CDR3 sequence reads: CSVVRPQETQYF. The CDR3 region has the DNA TGCAGCGTTGTAAGGCCCCAAGAGACCCAGTACTTC. The variable domain in full, completed from reference TRBV29-1 and TRBJ2-5, reads SAVISQKPSRDICQRGTSLTIQCQVDSQVTMMFWYRQQPGQSLTLIATANQGSEATYESGFVIDKFPISRPNLTFSTLTVSNMSPEDSSIYLCSVVRPQETQYFGPGTRLLVL.

Only a few counts were recorded for this clonotype. This rearrangement joins TRBV28 to TRBJ2-1; D remains unclear. This CDR3 region has 15 residues. The ends were cut back, 5 bases at V and 3 bases at J, with 14 bases in the middle. Germline CDR1 and CDR2: MDHEN and SYDVKM. Here the CDR3 reads CASSPARLIYNEQFF. CDR3 sequence (DNA): TGTGCCAGCAGTCCCGCAAGGTTAATCTACAATGAGCAGTTCTTC.

This clonotype was seen ten or more times. This chain connects TRBV11-2 to TRBJ1-1, with D hard to call. Between the trimmed V and J ends, which lost 1 base and 5 bases, there was a span of 8 bases. The CDR3 loop spans 13 amino acids. Per the germline V gene, CDR1 is SGHAT and CDR2 is FQNNGV. CDR3: CASSLGVETEAFF. As DNA, the CDR3 is TGTGCCAGCAGCTTAGGTGTGGAGACTGAAGCTTTCTTT.

This clonotype was recorded many times. The chain uses TRBV5-5 and TRBJ2-7; either TRBD1 or TRBD2 may supply D (5 bases each). V was pared by 4 bases and J by 2 bases, with 16 bases between. Germline V gives CDR1 SGHKS, CDR2 YYEKEE (reference sequence). The CDR3 is 15 residues long. The CDR3 DNA reads TGTGCCAGCAGCCCCCTCCGGGACCATACCTACGAGCAGTACTTC. It translates to CASSPLRDHTYEQYF.

This clonotype was counted at least ten times. V gene TRBV5-1 combines with J gene TRBJ2-1, with a weak D call TRBD2 (6 bases). The germline gives CDR1 SGHRS, CDR2 YFSETQ. CDR3 length: 16 residues. Deletions cut 3 bases from V and 2 bases from J, with 15 bases between. CDR3 amino acids: CASSSPGLSTYNEQFF. In nucleotides, the CDR3 is TGCGCCAGCAGCTCCCCGGGACTTTCGACCTACAATGAGCAGTTCTTC. Full variable domain (missing parts from reference TRBV5-1 and TRBJ2-1): KAGVTQTPRYLIKTRGQQVTLSCSPISGHRSVSWYQQTPGQGLQFLFEYFSETQRNKGNFPGRFSGRQFSNSRSEMNVSTLELGDSALYLCASSSPGLSTYNEQFFGPGTRLTVL.

Remarks on this clonotype: One junction end disagrees with the germline gene, perhaps due to a read error. The V gene is TRBV7-2, the J gene TRBJ1-1; D gene unclear. CDR3 length: 14 amino acids. The germline CDR1 and CDR2 sequences are SGHTA and FQGNSA. CDR3 sequence: CATSPTIRNTEAFF. CDR3 DNA sequence: TGTGCCACCAGCCCTACTATAAGGAACACTGAAGCTTTCTTT.

The gene calls are TRBV10-1 and TRBJ2-1, with 7 bases aligning to TRBD2. V shed 0 bases, J shed 4 bases, and the junction held 6 bases outside the gene matches. This CDR3 has 16 residues. The germline V gene has CDR1 WNHNN and CDR2 SYGVQD (reference sequence). In DNA, the CDR3 is TGCGCCAGCAGTGAGTCTACGGGAGGACCGTACAATGAGCAGTTCTTC. It translates to CASSESTGGPYNEQFF.

The rearrangement joins TRBV6-2 or TRBV6-3 to TRBJ2-1, with TRBD1 identical over 10 bases. J lost 7 bases, V lost 6 bases, and 9 bases had no gene match. The CDR3 sequence is 15 residues long. Germline V gene sequence: CDR1 MNHEY, CDR2 SVGEGT. CDR3 amino acids: CASSTGDRGANEQFF. The CDR3 coding sequence is TGTGCCAGCAGCACCGGGGACAGGGGAGCAAATGAGCAGTTCTTC.

Ten or more counts support this clonotype. The chain employs TRBV7-9 and TRBJ2-3; 9 bases agree with TRBD1. V lost 5 bases to trimming and J lost 3 bases; unmatched junction nucleotides: 9. Germline loops: CDR1 SEHNR, CDR2 FQNEAQ (reference sequence). This CDR3 region has 16 residues. The CDR3 DNA follows: TGTGCCAGCAGCCCGAAATCCGGACAGGGGACAGATACGCAGTATTTT. Its translation is CASSPKSGQGTDTQYF.

This clonotype was detected many times. The rearrangement joins TRBV27 to TRBJ1-1; no reliable D call. CDR3 size: 15 residues. Between the trimmed V and J ends, which lost 6 bases and 0 bases, there was a span of 14 bases. Germline assignment: CDR1 MNHEY and CDR2 SMNVEV (reference sequence). This chain's CDR3 is CASSPRGWMNTEAFF. The CDR3 DNA reads as TGTGCCAGCAGCCCCCGGGGTTGGATGAACACTGAAGCTTTCTTT.

In this sample, this clonotype turned up many times. The CDR3 sequence is CASSFLGRNYEQYF. The CDR3 DNA reads as TGTGCCAGCAGTTTCCTGGGAAGAAACTACGAGCAGTACTTC. The chain employs TRBV27 and TRBJ2-7; D is uncertain. The CDR3 spans 14 residues. Between the trimmed V and J ends, which lost 3 bases and 3 bases, there was a span of 12 bases. The germline V gene encodes CDR1 MNHEY and CDR2 SMNVEV (reference sequence).

This clonotype was recorded at least ten times. The V call is TRBV20-1, the J call TRBJ2-1; D is uncertain. This CDR3 has 15 residues. V was pared by 1 base and J by 4 bases, with 14 bases between. CDR1 and CDR2 (germline): DFQATT, SNEGSKA (reference sequence). The CDR3 sequence is CSARVPRLDYNEQFF. The CDR3 nucleotides are TGCAGTGCTAGAGTCCCACGGCTAGATTACAATGAGCAGTTCTTC.

Many counts were recorded for this clonotype. The chain is built from TRBV29-1 and TRBJ2-1; D possibly corresponds to TRBD1 (6 bases). The CDR3 contains 13 residues. Trimming cost V 0 bases and J 12 bases, with 15 bases left between them. The germline CDR1 and CDR2 sequences are SQVTM and ANQGSEA. CDR3 sequence reads: CSVEDQGGGGQFF. Here the CDR3 DNA reads TGCAGCGTTGAAGATCAAGGGGGTGGGGGGCAGTTCTTC.

This clonotype came up many times. This chain connects TRBV28 to TRBJ2-3; D unresolved. The V end was cut by 4 bases, the J end by 0 bases, with 14 bases between. This CDR3 spans 16 amino acids. Germline CDR1 and CDR2: MDHEN and SYDVKM. CDR3 loop: CASSSLGAPSTDTQYF. For the CDR3, the DNA is TGTGCCAGCAGTTCCCTCGGCGCCCCAAGCACAGATACGCAGTATTTT.

This clonotype appeared many times. The genes are TRBV5-1 and TRBJ1-1; D possibly corresponds to TRBD1 (5 bases). Germline V gene lookup returns CDR1 SGHRS and CDR2 YFSETQ. V was clipped by 4 bases and J by 0 bases, with 10 bases between them. This CDR3 spans 14 amino acids. In DNA form, the CDR3 reads TGCGCCAGCAGCCGGGGGGAGGTGAACACTGAAGCTTTCTTT. Translated, it gives CASSRGEVNTEAFF.

This clonotype was seen a few times. The chain combines TRBV15 with TRBJ2-5; D unresolved. The CDR3 spans 15 residues. With 8 bases removed from V and 2 bases from J, the gap between germline ends came to 18 bases. Germline CDR1 and CDR2: LNHNV and YYDKDF (reference sequence). CDR3 sequence reads: CATSSYRRYQETQYF. CDR3 coding DNA: TGTGCCACCTCTTCTTATAGACGATATCAAGAGACCCAGTACTTC.

Many counts were recorded for this clonotype. This chain uses TRBV6-2 or TRBV6-3 with TRBJ1-5; D is unresolved. The germline V and J ends were trimmed by 5 bases and 6 bases, with 11 bases remaining between them. Germline CDR1 and CDR2: MNHEY and SVGEGT. The CDR3 totals 13 residues. The CDR3 loop reads CASSPLLSQPQHF. The CDR3 DNA sequence: TGTGCCAGCAGTCCCCTCCTCTCTCAGCCCCAGCATTTT.

Ten or more counts support this clonotype. The chain recombines TRBV27 with TRBJ2-7, with 8 nucleotides matching TRBD1. V lost 5 bases, J lost 3 bases, and 6 bases stayed unmatched. CDR1 MNHEY and CDR2 SMNVEV come from the germline V gene (reference sequence). The CDR3 runs to 14 residues. The CDR3 region has the DNA TGTGCCAGCAGTCAGGACAGGGCGGGCTACGAGCAGTACTTC. Encoded protein: CASSQDRAGYEQYF.

This clonotype has a count of ten or more. This sequence joins TRBV7-9 and TRBJ1-1; unclear D gene. This CDR3 is built from 12 residues. With 3 bases removed from V and 4 bases from J, the gap between germline ends came to 6 bases. From germline, CDR1 is SEHNR and CDR2 FQNEAQ (reference sequence). The CDR3 spells CASSFPLTEAFF. The CDR3, as DNA: TGTGCCAGCAGCTTTCCCCTCACTGAAGCTTTCTTT.

This clonotype was counted ten times or more. This chain joins TRBV4-3 and TRBJ2-7; 9 positions match TRBD1. V gave up 4 bases and J gave up 2 bases; unmatched junction bases: 12. CDR3 size: 17 residues. Germline V gene sequence: CDR1 LGHNA, CDR2 YSLEER. In DNA form, the CDR3 reads TGCGCCAGCAGCCGACAGGGGGGTGGACTGACACCCTACGAGCAGTACTTC. Protein: CASSRQGGGLTPYEQYF.

V usage is TRBV7-2 and J usage is TRBJ2-7; a weak D match, TRBD1 (6 bases). Trimming stripped 5 bases from V and 2 bases from J, with 10 bases between. CDR1 is SGHTA and CDR2 is FQGNSA in the germline V gene. The CDR3 contains 13 residues. CDR3 residues: CASSRQDTYEQYF. CDR3 sequence (DNA): TGTGCCAGCAGCCGACAGGACACCTACGAGCAGTACTTC. Together with reference TRBV7-2 and TRBJ2-7, the CDR3 gives the full variable domain: GAGVSQSPSNKVTEKGKDVELRCDPISGHTALYWYRQSLGQGLEFLIYFQGNSAPDKSGLPSDRFSAERTGGSVSTLTIQRTQQEDSAVYLCASSRQDTYEQYFGPGTRLTVT.